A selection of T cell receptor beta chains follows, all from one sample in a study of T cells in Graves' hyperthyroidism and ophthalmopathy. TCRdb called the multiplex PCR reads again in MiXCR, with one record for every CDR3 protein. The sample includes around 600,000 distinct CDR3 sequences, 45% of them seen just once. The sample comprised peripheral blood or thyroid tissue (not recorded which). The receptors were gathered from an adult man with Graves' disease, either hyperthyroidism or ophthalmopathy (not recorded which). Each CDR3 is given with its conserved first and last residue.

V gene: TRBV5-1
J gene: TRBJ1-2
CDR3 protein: CASRPDSSRRYGYTF

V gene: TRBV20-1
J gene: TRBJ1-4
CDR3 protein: CSAAEGALNEKLFF

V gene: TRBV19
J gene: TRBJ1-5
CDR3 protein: CASSTSGTGDQPQHF

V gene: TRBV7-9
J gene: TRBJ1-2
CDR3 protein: CASSLSPGTGDGYTF

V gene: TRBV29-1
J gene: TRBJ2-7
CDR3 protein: CSVGQGANYEQYF

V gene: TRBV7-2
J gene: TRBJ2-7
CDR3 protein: CASSQAPGRGEQYF

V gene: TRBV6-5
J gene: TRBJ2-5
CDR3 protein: CAISYSQGRETQYF

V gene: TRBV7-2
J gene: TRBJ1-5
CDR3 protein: CASSFLTDSQPQHF

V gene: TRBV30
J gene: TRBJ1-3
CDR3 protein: CAWSALDTIYF

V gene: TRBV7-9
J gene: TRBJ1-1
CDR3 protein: CASSPQVSGSTEAFF

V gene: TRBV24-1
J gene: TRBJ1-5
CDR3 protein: CATSDSRGTPFNQPQHF

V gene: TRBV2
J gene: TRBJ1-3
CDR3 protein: CASSWTGGGNTIYF

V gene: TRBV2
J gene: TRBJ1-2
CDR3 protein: CASSARSYGYTF

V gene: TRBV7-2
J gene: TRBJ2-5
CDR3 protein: CASSPMETQYF

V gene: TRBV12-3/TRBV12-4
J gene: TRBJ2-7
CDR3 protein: CASSLYEGDEQYF

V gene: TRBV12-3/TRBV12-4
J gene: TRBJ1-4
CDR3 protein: CASSPQGSDEKLFF

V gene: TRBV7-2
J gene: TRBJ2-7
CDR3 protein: CASSFSGERYEQYF

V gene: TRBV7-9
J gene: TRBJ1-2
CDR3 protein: CASSPGHISYGYTF

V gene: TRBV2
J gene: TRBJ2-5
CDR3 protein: CASSEEYGQETQYF

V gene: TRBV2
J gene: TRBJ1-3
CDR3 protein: CASTGTGTGNTIYF

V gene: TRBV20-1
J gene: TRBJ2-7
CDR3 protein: CSARAPSSGEQYF

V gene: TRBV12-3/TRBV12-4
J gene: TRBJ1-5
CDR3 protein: CASSRAGDNQPQHF

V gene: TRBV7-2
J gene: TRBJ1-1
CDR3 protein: CASSLGRHTEAFF

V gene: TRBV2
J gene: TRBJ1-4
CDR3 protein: CASSGTGIMDEKLFF

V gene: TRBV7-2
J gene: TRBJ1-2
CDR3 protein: CAGSIGTGTPGYGYTF

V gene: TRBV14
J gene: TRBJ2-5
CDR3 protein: CASSQDRGGRGRETQYF

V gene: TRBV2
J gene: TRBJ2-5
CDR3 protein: CASSLYGEPIDAQETQYF

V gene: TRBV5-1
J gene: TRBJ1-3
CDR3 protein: CASSLDAVSGNTIYF

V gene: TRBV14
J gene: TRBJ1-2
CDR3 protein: CASSLGPKLQGNGYTF

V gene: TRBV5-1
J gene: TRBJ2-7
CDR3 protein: CASSLARPGYNEQYF

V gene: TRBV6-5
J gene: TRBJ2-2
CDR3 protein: CASFQGWTGELFF

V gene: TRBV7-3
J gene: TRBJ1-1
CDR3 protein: CASSRAVNTEAFF

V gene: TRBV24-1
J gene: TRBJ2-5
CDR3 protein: CATSDSTVQETQYF

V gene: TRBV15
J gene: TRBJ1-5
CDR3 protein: CATSRDWGRPQHF

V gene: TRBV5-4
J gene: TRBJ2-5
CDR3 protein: CASSLHPGLQGTQYF

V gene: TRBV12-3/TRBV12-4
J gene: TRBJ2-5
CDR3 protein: CASSFMGREETQYF